Presented here are 10 T cell receptor beta chains from one specimen sequenced in a study of PD-1 blockade in classical Hodgkin lymphoma. Relapses following autologous stem cell transplantation were seen in all patients, with brentuximab vedotin exposure varying. Using immunoSEQ multiplex PCR, the repertoire was profiled, and TCRdb retains in-frame clones only, with some absent. The profile shows about 98,000 clones, roughly 92% of them singletons. The sequences come from peripheral blood mononuclear cells (PBMCs), collected at baseline. These receptors were obtained from a human donor with classical Hodgkin lymphoma.

The rearrangement uses TRBV28 and TRBJ2-2; D is possibly TRBD2 (5 bases). The CDR3 has 16 residues. Germline values: CDR1 MDHEN, CDR2 SYDVKM. Trimming left V 1 base short and J 4 bases short, with 13 bases between. In nucleotides, the CDR3 is TGTGCCAGCAGTTTATCCCTAGCACTGTCCACCGGGGAGCTGTTTTTT. Its translation: CASSLSLALSTGELFF.

The chain links TRBV6-5 to TRBJ2-5; D gene unclear. The CDR3 loop spans 14 amino acids. The germline gives CDR1 MNHEY, CDR2 SVGAGI. The V and J ends lost 2 bases and 9 bases respectively, with 16 bases between them. This CDR3 reads CASSYAYRAVSQYF. DNA of the CDR3: TGTGCCAGCAGTTACGCCTACCGGGCAGTGTCCCAGTACTTC.

The chain has TRBV6-1 and TRBJ2-7; D unresolved. V lost 0 bases to trimming and J lost 0 bases, with 12 bases between them. The germline V gene has CDR1 MNHNS and CDR2 SASEGT. The CDR3 extends over 16 amino acids. As DNA, the CDR3 is TGTGCCAGCAGTGAAGCCAGGAGCGTACTCTCCTACGAGCAGTACTTC. This sequence encodes CASSEARSVLSYEQYF.

V usage is TRBV6-5 and J usage is TRBJ1-1; no definite D call. The CDR3 has 13 residues. V was clipped by 0 bases and J by 5 bases, with 7 bases between them. Per germline, CDR1 MNHEY and CDR2 SVGAGI. CDR3 sequence reads: CASSYSGMTEAFF. The CDR3 DNA reads as TGTGCCAGCAGTTACTCGGGGATGACTGAAGCTTTCTTT.

As concerns this clone: One end of the junction is discordant with germline, which a read error may explain. The chain employs TRBV7-7 and TRBJ2-5, with TRBD1 matching 11 bases. The CDR3 is 17 residues long. Germline values: CDR1 SSHAT, CDR2 FNYEAQ (reference sequence). CDR3 nucleotides: TGTGCTAGCAGCCGAAGGGGCCGGACAGGGGGCGGAGAGACCCAGTACTTC. Translated: CASSRRGRTGGGETQYF.

This clone was seen a single time. The chain couples TRBV21-1 to TRBJ2-1. TRBV21-1 is designated a pseudogene. CDR3 size: 19 residues. Here the CDR3 reads CASSKPYPDGVSSYNEQFF. CDR3 coding DNA: TGTGCCAGCAGCAAACCCTACCCGGACGGCGTCAGCTCCTACAATGAGCAGTTCTTC.

The V and J genes are TRBV7-9 and TRBJ2-7, with D possibly being TRBD1 or TRBD2 (5 bases each). V was clipped by 5 bases and J by 6 bases, with 17 bases between them. The CDR3 spans 14 residues. Germline V CDR1 and CDR2: SEHNR, FQNEAQ (reference sequence). The CDR3 sequence: CASSLGTLLSEQYF. CDR3 DNA sequence: TGTGCCAGCAGCCTCGGGACCTTACTCAGCGAGCAGTACTTC.

The V gene is TRBV5-6, the J gene TRBJ1-4; no clear D gene. The CDR3 extends over 16 amino acids. V gave up 0 bases and J gave up 4 bases, with 13 bases separating them. Germline-derived CDR1 and CDR2 are SGHDT and YYEEEE. Here the CDR3 reads CASSLGGKTGNEKLFF. The CDR3 DNA is TGTGCCAGCAGCTTGGGCGGAAAGACCGGTAATGAAAAACTGTTTTTT.

This clone was picked up a small number of times. The V call is TRBV5-3, the J call TRBJ1-3; D may be TRBD1 (5 bases). TRBV5-3 carries the ORF label, with uncertain function. Trimming left V 2 bases short and J 4 bases short, with 22 bases between. This CDR3 contains 18 residues. This CDR3 reads CARSFGTGTGMEGNTIYF. For the CDR3, the DNA is TGTGCCAGAAGCTTTGGGACCGGGACTGGTATGGAAGGAAACACCATATATTTT.

The gene calls are TRBV4-1 and TRBJ1-1; D gene uncertain. The V end lost 5 bases, the J end lost 0 bases, and 16 bases lay between the germline ends. The CDR3 spans 16 residues. Germline V gene data show CDR1 as MGHRA and CDR2 as YSYEKL. The CDR3 reads CASSMGRLEMNTEAFF. In nucleotides, the CDR3 is TGCGCCAGCAGCATGGGTCGATTAGAAATGAACACTGAAGCTTTCTTT.